This TCR beta chain was captured by sequencing in a study of T cell responses to AZD1222 COVID-19 vaccine. General observations from the study: There were vaccine-associated CD4 TCRs across spike, dominant at 160-218 and 743-854. Donors were mostly white British, more females; clonal diversity possibly underestimated.

This clone was recorded a few times. Antigen specificity is unknown. The protocol was immunoSEQ multiplex PCR, while the TCRdb copy is restricted to in-frame clones and leaves out a portion. The sample yields tens of thousands of clones, 80% to 85% seen once. Germline lookup yields CDR1 KGHSH and CDR2 LQKENI. This CDR3 is 13 amino acids long. After removal of 6 bases from V and 3 bases from J, the junction contained 3 bases not matched to a gene. The TCR was taken from an adult who received the AZD1222 COVID-19 vaccine. The chain is built from TRBV18 and TRBJ1-1, with 8 nucleotides matching TRBD1. The source material was peripheral blood, sampled 28 days after the second AZD1222 dose. The CDR3 protein is CASSQDRDTEAFF. The DNA for the CDR3 is TGTGCCAGCTCCCAGGACAGGGACACTGAAGCTTTCTTT.